This T cell receptor beta chain was documented in a study of T cells in Graves' hyperthyroidism and ophthalmopathy. Study results and limitations: Separating ophthalmopathy from stable hyperthyroidism was achieved by a 13 V-J model.

The CDR3 regions of TCR beta were amplified from RNA transcripts. HTBI primers drove first-round RT-PCR of the TCR CDR3. TCRdb processed the multiplex PCR reads anew with MiXCR; each CDR3 protein has one entry. Here the sample spans under 350,000 distinct CDR3 sequences, over 20% being singletons. Turning to this clonotype: The target antigen is unknown.

CDR1 MDHEN and CDR2 SYDVKM come from the germline V gene. V trimming: 6 bases; J trimming: 2 bases; junction bases outside the gene matches: 4. The CDR3 totals 14 residues. The rearrangement links TRBV28 to TRBJ2-1; the match to TRBD2 covers 7 bases. Sequenced sample: blood. The clonotype was recovered from a woman aged 45-65 years with Graves' hyperthyroidism. CDR3 sequence reads: CASRSGGTYNEQFF. DNA for the CDR3: TGTGCCAGCAGGTCGGGGGGAACCTACAATGAGCAGTTCTTC.